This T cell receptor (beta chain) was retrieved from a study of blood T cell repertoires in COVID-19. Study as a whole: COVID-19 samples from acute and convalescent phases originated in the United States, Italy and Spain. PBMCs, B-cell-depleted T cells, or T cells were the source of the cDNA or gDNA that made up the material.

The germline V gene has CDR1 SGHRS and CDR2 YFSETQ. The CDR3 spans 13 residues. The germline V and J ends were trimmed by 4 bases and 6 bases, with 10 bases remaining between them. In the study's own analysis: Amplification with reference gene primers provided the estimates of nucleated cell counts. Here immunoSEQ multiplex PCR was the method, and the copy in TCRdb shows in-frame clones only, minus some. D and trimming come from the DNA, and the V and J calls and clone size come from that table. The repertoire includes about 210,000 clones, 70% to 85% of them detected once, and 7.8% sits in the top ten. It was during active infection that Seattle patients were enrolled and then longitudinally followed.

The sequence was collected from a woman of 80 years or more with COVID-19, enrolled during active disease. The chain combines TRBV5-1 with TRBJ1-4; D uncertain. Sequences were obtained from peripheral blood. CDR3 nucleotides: TGCGCCAGCAGCCATCTGGCGGATGAAAAACTGTTTTTT. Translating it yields CASSHLADEKLFF.